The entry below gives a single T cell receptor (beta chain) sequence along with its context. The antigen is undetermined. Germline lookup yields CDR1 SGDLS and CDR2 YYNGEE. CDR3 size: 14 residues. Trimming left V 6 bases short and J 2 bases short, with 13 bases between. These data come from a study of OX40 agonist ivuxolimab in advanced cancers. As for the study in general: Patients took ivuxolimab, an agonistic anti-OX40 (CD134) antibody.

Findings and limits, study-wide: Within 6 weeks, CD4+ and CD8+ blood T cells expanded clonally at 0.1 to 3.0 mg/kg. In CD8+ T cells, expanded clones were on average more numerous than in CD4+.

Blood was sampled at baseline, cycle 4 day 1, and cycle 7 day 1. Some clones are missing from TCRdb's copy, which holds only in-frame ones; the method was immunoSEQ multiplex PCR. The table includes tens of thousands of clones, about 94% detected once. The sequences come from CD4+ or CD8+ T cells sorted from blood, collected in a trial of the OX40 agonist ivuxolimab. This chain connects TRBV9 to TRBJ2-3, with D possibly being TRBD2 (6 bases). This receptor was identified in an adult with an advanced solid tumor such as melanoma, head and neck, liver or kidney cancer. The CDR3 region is CASTPSVTTDTQYF. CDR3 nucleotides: TGTGCCAGCACCCCTAGCGTGACCACAGATACGCAGTATTTT.